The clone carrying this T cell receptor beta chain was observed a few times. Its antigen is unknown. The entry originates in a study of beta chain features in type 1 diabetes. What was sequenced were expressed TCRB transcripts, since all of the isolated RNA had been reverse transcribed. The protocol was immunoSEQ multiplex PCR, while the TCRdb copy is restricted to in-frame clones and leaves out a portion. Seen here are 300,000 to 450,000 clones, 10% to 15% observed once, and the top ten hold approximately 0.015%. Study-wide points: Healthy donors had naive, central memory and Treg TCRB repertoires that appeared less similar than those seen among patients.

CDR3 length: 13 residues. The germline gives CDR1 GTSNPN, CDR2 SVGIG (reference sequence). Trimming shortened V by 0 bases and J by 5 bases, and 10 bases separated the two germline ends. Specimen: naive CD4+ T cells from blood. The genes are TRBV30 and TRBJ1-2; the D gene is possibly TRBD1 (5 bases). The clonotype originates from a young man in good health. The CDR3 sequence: CAWSVQTVYGYTF. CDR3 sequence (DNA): TGTGCCTGGAGTGTACAGACAGTGTATGGCTACACCTTC.